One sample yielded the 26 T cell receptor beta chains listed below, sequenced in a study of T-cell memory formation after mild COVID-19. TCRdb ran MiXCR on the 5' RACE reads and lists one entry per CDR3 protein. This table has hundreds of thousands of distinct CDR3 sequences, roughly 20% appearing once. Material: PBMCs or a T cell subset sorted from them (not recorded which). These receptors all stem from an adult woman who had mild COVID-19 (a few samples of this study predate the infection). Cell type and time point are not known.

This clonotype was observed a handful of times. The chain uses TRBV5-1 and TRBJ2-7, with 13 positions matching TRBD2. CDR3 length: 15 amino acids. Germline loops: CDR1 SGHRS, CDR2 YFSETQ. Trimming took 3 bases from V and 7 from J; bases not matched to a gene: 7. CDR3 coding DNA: TGCGCCAGCAGCTCCAGGACTAGCGGGGGAGATGAGCAGTACTTC. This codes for CASSSRTSGGDEQYF.

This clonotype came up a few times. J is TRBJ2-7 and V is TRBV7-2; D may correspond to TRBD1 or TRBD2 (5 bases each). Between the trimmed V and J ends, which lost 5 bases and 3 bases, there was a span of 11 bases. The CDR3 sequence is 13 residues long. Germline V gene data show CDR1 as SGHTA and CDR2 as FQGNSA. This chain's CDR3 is CASSAVGGYEQYF. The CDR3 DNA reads TGTGCCAGCAGCGCAGTTGGGGGCTACGAGCAGTACTTC.

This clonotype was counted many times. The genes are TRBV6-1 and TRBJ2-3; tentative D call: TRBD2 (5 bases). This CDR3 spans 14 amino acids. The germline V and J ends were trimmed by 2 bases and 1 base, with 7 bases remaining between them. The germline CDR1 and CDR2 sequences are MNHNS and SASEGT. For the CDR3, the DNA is TGTGCCAGCAGTGAATCAGCGGGCACAGATACGCAGTATTTT. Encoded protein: CASSESAGTDTQYF.

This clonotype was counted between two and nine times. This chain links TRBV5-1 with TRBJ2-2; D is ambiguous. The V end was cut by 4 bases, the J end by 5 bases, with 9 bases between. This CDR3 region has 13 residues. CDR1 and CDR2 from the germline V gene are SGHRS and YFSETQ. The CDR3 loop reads CASSEATTGELFF. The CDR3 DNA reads TGCGCCAGCAGCGAAGCAACGACCGGGGAGCTGTTTTTT.

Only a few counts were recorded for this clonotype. The CDR3 nucleotides are TGCAGCGCCCGACAGGGGAACACTGAAGCTTTCTTT. It codes for CSARQGNTEAFF. The chain has TRBV29-1 and TRBJ1-1; 7 bases are shared with TRBD1. J gave up 1 base and V 7 bases, and 3 bases lay outside the gene matches. Germline V gene sequence: CDR1 SQVTM, CDR2 ANQGSEA. This CDR3 has 12 residues.

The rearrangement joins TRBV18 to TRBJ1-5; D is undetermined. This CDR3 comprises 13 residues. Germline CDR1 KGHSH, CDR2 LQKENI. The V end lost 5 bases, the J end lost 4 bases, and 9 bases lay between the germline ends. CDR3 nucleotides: TGTGCCAGCTCAATGGCTCGAAATCAGCCCCAGCATTTT. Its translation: CASSMARNQPQHF.

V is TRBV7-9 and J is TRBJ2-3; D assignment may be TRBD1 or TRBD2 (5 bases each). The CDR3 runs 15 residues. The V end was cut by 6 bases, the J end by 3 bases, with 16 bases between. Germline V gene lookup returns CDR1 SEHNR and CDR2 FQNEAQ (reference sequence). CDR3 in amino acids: CASSPWGSLTDTQYF. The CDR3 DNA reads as TGTGCCAGCAGTCCCTGGGGGTCCCTGACAGATACGCAGTATTTT.

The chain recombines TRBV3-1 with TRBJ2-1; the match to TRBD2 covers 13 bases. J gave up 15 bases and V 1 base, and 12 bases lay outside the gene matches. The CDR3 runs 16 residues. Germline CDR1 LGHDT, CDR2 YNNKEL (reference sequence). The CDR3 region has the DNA TGTGCCAGCAGCCAAGTAACTAGCGGGAGGGCAGGGATCCCGTTCTTC. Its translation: CASSQVTSGRAGIPFF.

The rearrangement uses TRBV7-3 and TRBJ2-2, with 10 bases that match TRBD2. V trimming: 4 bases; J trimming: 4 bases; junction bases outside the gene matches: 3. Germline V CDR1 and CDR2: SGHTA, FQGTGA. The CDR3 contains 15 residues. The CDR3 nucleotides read TGTGCCAGCAGCTATCCTAGCGGGGGCACCGGGGAGCTGTTTTTT. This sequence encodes CASSYPSGGTGELFF.

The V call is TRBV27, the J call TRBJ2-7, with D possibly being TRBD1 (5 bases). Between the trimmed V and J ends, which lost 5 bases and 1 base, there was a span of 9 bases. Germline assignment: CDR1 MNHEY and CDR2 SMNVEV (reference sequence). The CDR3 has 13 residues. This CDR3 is CASSVSGSYEQYF. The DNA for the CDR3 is TGTGCCAGCAGTGTCTCAGGGTCCTACGAGCAGTACTTC.

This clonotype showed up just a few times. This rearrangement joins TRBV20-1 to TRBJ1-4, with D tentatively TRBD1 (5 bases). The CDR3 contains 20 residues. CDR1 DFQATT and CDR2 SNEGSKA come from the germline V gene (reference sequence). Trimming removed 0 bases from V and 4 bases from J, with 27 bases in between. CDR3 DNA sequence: TGCAGTGCTAGAGATGGAGGGGCCCCCGCCCTACCCCCCCATAATGAAAAACTGTTTTTT. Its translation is CSARDGGAPALPPHNEKLFF.

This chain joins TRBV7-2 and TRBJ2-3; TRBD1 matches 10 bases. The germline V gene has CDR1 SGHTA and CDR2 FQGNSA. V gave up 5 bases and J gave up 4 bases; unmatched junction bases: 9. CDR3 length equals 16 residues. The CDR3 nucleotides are TGTGCCAGCAGCCCCCCCGGGACAGGGGCGCCAGATACGCAGTATTTT. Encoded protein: CASSPPGTGAPDTQYF.

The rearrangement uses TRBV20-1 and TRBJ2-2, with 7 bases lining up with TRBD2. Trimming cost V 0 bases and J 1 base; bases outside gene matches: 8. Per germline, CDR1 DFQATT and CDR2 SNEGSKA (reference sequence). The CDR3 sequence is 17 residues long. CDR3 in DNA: TGCAGTGCTAGAGACGGACTAGTGGGGAAGAACACCGGGGAGCTGTTTTTT. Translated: CSARDGLVGKNTGELFF.

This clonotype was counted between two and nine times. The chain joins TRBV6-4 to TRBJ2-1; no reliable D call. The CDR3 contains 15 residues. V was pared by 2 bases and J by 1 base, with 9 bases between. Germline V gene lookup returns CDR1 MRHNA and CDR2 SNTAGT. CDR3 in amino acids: CASSDRERSYNEQFF. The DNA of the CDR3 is TGTGCCAGCAGTGACAGAGAGAGGTCCTACAATGAGCAGTTCTTC.

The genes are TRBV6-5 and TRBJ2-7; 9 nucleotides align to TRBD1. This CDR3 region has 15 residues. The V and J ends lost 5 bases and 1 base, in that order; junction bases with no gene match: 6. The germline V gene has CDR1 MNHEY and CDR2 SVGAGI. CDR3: CASSPPTGGSYEQYF. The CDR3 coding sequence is TGTGCCAGCAGTCCGCCGACAGGGGGGTCCTACGAGCAGTACTTC.

The CDR3, as DNA: TGTGCCACCAGTGGCGACCGGGGCGCGAACACCGGGGAGCTGTTTTTT. This gives the protein CATSGDRGANTGELFF. This chain uses TRBV24-1 with TRBJ2-2; perhaps D is TRBD1 or TRBD2 (5 bases each). The CDR3 is 16 residues long. The germline V gene encodes CDR1 KGHDR and CDR2 SFDVKD. Trimming shortened V by 5 bases and J by 0 bases, and 12 bases separated the two germline ends.

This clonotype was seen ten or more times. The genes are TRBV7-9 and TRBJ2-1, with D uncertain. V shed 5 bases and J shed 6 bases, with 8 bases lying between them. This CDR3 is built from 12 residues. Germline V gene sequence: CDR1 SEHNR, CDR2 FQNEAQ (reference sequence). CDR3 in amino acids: CASSPSRNEQFF. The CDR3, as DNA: TGTGCCAGCAGCCCCTCCCGCAATGAGCAGTTCTTC.

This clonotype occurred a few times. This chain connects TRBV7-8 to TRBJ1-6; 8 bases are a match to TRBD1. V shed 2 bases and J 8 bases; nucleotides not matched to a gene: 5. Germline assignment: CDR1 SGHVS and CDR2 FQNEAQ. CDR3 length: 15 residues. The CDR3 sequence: CASSLRTGSDSPLHF. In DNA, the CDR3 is TGTGCCAGCAGCTTAAGGACAGGGTCGGATTCACCCCTCCACTTT.

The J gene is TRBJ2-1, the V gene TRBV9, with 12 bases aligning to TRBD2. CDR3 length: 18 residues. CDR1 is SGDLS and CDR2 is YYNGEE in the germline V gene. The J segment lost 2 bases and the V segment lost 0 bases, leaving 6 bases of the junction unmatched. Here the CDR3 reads CASSVEWTSGMTYNEQFF. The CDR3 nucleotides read TGTGCCAGCAGCGTAGAGTGGACTAGCGGGATGACCTACAATGAGCAGTTCTTC. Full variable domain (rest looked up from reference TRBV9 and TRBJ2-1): DSGVTQTPKHLITATGQRVTLRCSPRSGDLSVYWYQQSLDQGLQFLIQYYNGEERAKGNILERFSAQQFPDLHSELNLSSLELGDSALYFCASSVEWTSGMTYNEQFFGPGTRLTVL.

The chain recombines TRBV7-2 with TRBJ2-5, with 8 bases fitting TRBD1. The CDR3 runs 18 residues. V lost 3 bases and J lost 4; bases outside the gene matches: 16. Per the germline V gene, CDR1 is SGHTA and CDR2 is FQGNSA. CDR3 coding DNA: TGTGCCAGCAGCTTTCTCCCGACAGGGGTAGGGGGTCGAGAGACCCAGTACTTC. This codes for CASSFLPTGVGGRETQYF.

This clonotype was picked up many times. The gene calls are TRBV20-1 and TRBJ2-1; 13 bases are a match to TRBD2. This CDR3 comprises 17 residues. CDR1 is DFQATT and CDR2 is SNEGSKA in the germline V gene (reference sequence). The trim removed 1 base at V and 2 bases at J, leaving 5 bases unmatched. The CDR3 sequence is CSARGLLAGGPYNEQFF. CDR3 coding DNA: TGCAGTGCTAGAGGCCTACTAGCGGGGGGGCCCTACAATGAGCAGTTCTTC.

The CDR3 is CASSPLATSGGLQDTQYF. CDR3 coding DNA: TGTGCCAGCAGCCCTCTAGCAACTAGCGGGGGGCTCCAGGATACGCAGTATTTT. The chain carries TRBV7-6 and TRBJ2-3; the match to TRBD2 covers 12 bases. Looked up from germline, CDR1 is SGHVS and CDR2 is FNYEAQ. The CDR3 covers 18 residues. V shed 5 bases, J shed 6 bases, and the junction held 15 bases outside the gene matches.

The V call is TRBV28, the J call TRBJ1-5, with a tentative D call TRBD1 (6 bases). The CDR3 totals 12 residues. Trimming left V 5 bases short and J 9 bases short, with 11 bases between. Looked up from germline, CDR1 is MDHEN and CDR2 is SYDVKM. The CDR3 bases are TGTGCCAGCAGTCTAGGGGGTTTGCCCCAGCATTTT. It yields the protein CASSLGGLPQHF.

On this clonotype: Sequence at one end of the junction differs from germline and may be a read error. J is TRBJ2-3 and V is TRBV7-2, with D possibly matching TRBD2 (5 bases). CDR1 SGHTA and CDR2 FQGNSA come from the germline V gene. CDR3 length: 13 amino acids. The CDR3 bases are TGTGCCAGCAGCTTATTTCCGGCTAGCCACGTCAGTTTT. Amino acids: CASSLFPASHVSF. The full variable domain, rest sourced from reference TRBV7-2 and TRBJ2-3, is GAGVSQSPSNKVTEKGKDVELRCDPISGHTALYWYRQSLGQGLEFLIYFQGNSAPDKSGLPSDRFSAERTGGSVSTLTIQRTQQEDSAVYLCASSLFPASHVSFGPGTRLTVL.

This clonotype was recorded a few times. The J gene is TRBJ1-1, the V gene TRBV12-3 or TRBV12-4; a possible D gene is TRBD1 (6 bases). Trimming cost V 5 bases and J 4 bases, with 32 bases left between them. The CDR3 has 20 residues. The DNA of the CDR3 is TGTGCCAGCAGTGATAAACTTTTGGAGGCCAGTCTTAAGACAGGCACTGAAGCTTTCTTT. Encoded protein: CASSDKLLEASLKTGTEAFF.

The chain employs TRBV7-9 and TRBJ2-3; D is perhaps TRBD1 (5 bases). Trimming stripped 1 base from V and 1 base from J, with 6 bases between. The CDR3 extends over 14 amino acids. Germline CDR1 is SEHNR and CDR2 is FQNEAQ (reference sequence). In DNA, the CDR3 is TGTGCCAGCAGCTTAGTACAGGGCACAGATACGCAGTATTTT. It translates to CASSLVQGTDTQYF.